This T cell receptor (beta chain) was recorded in a study of blood T cell repertoires in COVID-19. The data were produced by immunoSEQ multiplex PCR, yet TCRdb's version contains in-frame clones alone and is incomplete. The data show roughly 570,000 clones, with roughly nine tenths seen just once and about 8% held by the top ten. In Seattle, patients joined the study during active infection and were tracked longitudinally. Germline V gene sequence: CDR1 LGHDT, CDR2 YNNKEL (reference sequence). With 0 bases removed from V and 4 bases from J, the gap between germline ends came to 9 bases. The CDR3 has 15 residues.

The receptor was derived from a woman in her fifties or sixties with COVID-19, enrolled during active disease. The V and J genes are TRBV3-1 (or the pseudogene TRBV3-2) and TRBJ1-4; tentatively, D is TRBD1 (5 bases). The sequenced sample was peripheral blood. CDR3 in amino acids: CASSQDRGDNEKLFF. The DNA for the CDR3 is TGTGCCAGCAGCCAAGACCGGGGGGATAATGAAAAACTGTTTTTT.